Each of the 14 T cell receptor beta chains below was sequenced from the same sample in a study of T cell changes during pregnancy in multiple sclerosis. This table comes from immunoSEQ multiplex PCR, and its TCRdb copy is limited to in-frame clones, with some not included. The repertoire holds about 70,000 clones, with less than 95% as singletons. The specimen comprised peripheral blood, sampled in the third trimester of pregnancy. These receptors were obtained from a female donor with multiple sclerosis, enrolled in a pregnancy study.

The chain links TRBV30 to TRBJ1-3, with D tentatively TRBD1 (5 bases). The V end was cut by 4 bases, the J end by 3 bases, with 16 bases between. This CDR3 is 15 amino acids long. CDR1 is GTSNPN and CDR2 is SVGIG in the germline V gene (reference sequence). In DNA form, the CDR3 reads TGTGCCTGGAACCGAAGGACGGGGGTTGGAAACACCATATATTTT. This sequence encodes CAWNRRTGVGNTIYF. Full variable domain (missing parts from reference TRBV30 and TRBJ1-3): SQTIHQWPATLVQPVGSPLSLECTVEGTSNPNLYWYRQAAGRGLQLLFYSVGIGQISSEVPQNLSASRPQDRQFILSSKKLLLSDSGFYLCAWNRRTGVGNTIYFGEGSWLTVV.

This sequence joins TRBV19 and TRBJ1-1; D is perhaps TRBD1 (5 bases). Germline values: CDR1 LNHDA, CDR2 SQIVND (reference sequence). The CDR3 extends over 12 amino acids. With 4 bases removed from V and 3 bases from J, the gap between germline ends came to 6 bases. In nucleotides, the CDR3 is TGTGCCAGTAGTACCAGGGACACTGAAGCTTTCTTT. Translating gives CASSTRDTEAFF.

The rearrangement joins TRBV7-9 to TRBJ2-5, with a possible D match to TRBD2 (6 bases). This CDR3 comprises 13 residues. The germline V gene encodes CDR1 SEHNR and CDR2 FQNEAQ (reference sequence). V lost 3 bases and J lost 9, with 14 bases in between. The CDR3 sequence: CASSLLAPSAQYF. The CDR3 DNA follows: TGTGCCAGCAGCTTGCTAGCGCCGTCGGCCCAGTACTTC. Full variable domain (rest looked up from reference TRBV7-9 and TRBJ2-5): DTGVSQNPRHKITKRGQNVTFRCDPISEHNRLYWYRQTLGQGPEFLTYFQNEAQLEKSRLLSDRFSAERPKGSFSTLEIQRTEQGDSAMYLCASSLLAPSAQYFGPGTRLLVL.

This chain connects TRBV20-1 to TRBJ1-1; TRBD1 matches at 7 bases. The CDR3 spans 11 residues. CDR1 DFQATT and CDR2 SNEGSKA come from the germline V gene (reference sequence). Unmatched junction bases numbered 5, after V lost 5 bases and J lost 8 bases. The CDR3 coding sequence is TGCAGTGCTCCTAAGGACAGGGAAGCTTTCTTT. Protein product: CSAPKDREAFF.

This rearrangement joins TRBV29-1 to TRBJ2-2, with a weak D call TRBD1 (5 bases). CDR1 is SQVTM and CDR2 is ANQGSEA in the germline V gene. V lost 4 bases, J lost 0 bases, and 9 bases lay in between. CDR3 length: 14 residues. CDR3 DNA: TGCAGCGTTGCGGACAACCCGAACACCGGGGAGCTGTTTTTT. Protein product: CSVADNPNTGELFF.

The chain couples TRBV6-5 to TRBJ2-7; tentative D call: TRBD1 (7 bases). V gave up 1 base and J gave up 3 bases, with 13 bases separating them. CDR1 is MNHEY, CDR2 SVGAGI, per germline. The CDR3 extends over 15 amino acids. The CDR3 sequence is CASSYFGRGDYEQYF. The DNA of the CDR3 is TGTGCCAGCAGTTACTTCGGCAGGGGGGACTACGAGCAGTACTTC.

The chain recombines TRBV27 with TRBJ1-1; no definite D call. The V end was cut by 3 bases, the J end by 1 base, with 9 bases between. The CDR3 loop spans 14 amino acids. Looked up from germline, CDR1 is MNHEY and CDR2 is SMNVEV (reference sequence). CDR3 region: CASSFGVGNTEAFF. CDR3 DNA: TGTGCCAGCAGTTTCGGGGTTGGGAACACTGAAGCTTTCTTT.

The genes are TRBV7-9 and TRBJ1-1, with a possible D match to TRBD1 (6 bases). The V and J ends lost 4 bases and 1 base respectively, with 7 bases between them. CDR3 length: 13 amino acids. CDR1 SEHNR and CDR2 FQNEAQ come from the germline V gene (reference sequence). The CDR3 DNA reads TGTGCCAGCAGCTGGACAGAGAACACTGAAGCTTTCTTT. This gives the protein CASSWTENTEAFF.

The chain joins TRBV4-1 to TRBJ1-2, with 8 positions matching TRBD1. The V segment lost 3 bases and the J segment 4 bases; nucleotides outside the gene matches: 10. CDR3 length: 16 residues. Germline V CDR1 and CDR2: MGHRA, YSYEKL. In nucleotides, the CDR3 is TGCGCCAGCAGCCACGGACAGGGAGTGAAAAGCTATGGCTACACCTTC. The encoded protein is CASSHGQGVKSYGYTF.

This clone was observed once. The gene calls are TRBV6-1 and TRBJ2-7; D ambiguous. Trimming took off 8 bases at V and 0 bases at J, with 14 bases between the two ends. Germline V gives CDR1 MNHNS, CDR2 SASEGT. The CDR3 sequence is 14 residues long. CDR3: CASVQTTLSYEQYF. CDR3 nucleotides: TGTGCCAGCGTCCAGACAACCCTCTCCTACGAGCAGTACTTC.

The gene calls are TRBV6-5 and TRBJ2-1; D unclear. The CDR3 covers 13 residues. Deletions cut 2 bases from V and 6 bases from J, with 8 bases between. In germline, CDR1 is MNHEY, CDR2 SVGAGI. CDR3: CASSYSLGNEQFF. CDR3 in DNA: TGTGCCAGCAGTTACAGCCTAGGCAATGAGCAGTTCTTC.

The chain links TRBV5-5 to TRBJ1-2; 7 nucleotides agree with TRBD1. Trimming took 4 bases from V and 6 from J; bases not matched to a gene: 9. CDR1 SGHKS and CDR2 YYEKEE come from the germline V gene (reference sequence). The CDR3 extends over 14 amino acids. CDR3 nucleotide sequence: TGTGCCAGCAGCCGACCGGGACAGCCTCATGGCTACACCTTC. It translates to CASSRPGQPHGYTF.

The chain joins TRBV5-6 to TRBJ1-2; D is unresolved. V lost 4 bases and J 0 bases, leaving 16 bases between the germline ends. The CDR3 covers 16 residues. Looked up from germline, CDR1 is SGHDT and CDR2 is YYEEEE. The CDR3 region is CASSPLRGGSNYGYTF. Written as DNA, the CDR3 is TGTGCCAGCAGCCCTCTCCGAGGAGGTTCTAACTATGGCTACACCTTC.

The rearrangement joins TRBV29-1 to TRBJ2-7; 9 bases are a match to TRBD1. Germline values: CDR1 SQVTM, CDR2 ANQGSEA. Unmatched junction bases numbered 9, after V lost 4 bases and J lost 2 bases. The CDR3 is 15 amino acids. The CDR3 here is CSVVGGQGGTYEQYF. The CDR3 bases are TGCAGCGTTGTGGGGGGACAGGGAGGGACCTACGAGCAGTACTTC.